This T cell receptor beta chain originates from a study of neurological immune-mediated disorders. TCRdb re-derived calls from the 5' RACE reads in MiXCR, one entry per CDR3 protein. The sample lists around 53,000 distinct CDR3 sequences; roughly 4.4% were seen once. This clonotype has ten or more counts. This CDR3 spans 13 amino acids. Trimming shortened V by 2 bases and J by 3 bases, and 5 bases separated the two germline ends. The germline gives CDR1 MDHEN, CDR2 SYDVKM. This chain links TRBV28 with TRBJ2-1; no clear D gene. This receptor was taken from a man in his fifties with multiple sclerosis. Sequencing was performed on PBMCs. The DNA for the CDR3 is TGTGCCAGCAGTTTAACCCACTACAATGAGCAGTTCTTC. Protein sequence: CASSLTHYNEQFF.